This is a list of T cell receptor beta chains from one sample in a study of T cell repertoires in cytomegalovirus infection. TCRdb reanalysed the reads using MiXCR and keeps one entry per CDR3 protein. The table shows around 350,000 distinct CDR3 sequences, with less than 20% occurring only once. The sample taken for sequencing was PBMCs. These receptors originate from a human donor in good health (CMV status not recorded). Some clones in this sample may be carry-over from other donors' samples. CDR3s include the opening cysteine and the closing phenylalanine or tryptophan. The order of the fields is D gene, clone size, J gene, V gene, CDR3 DNA, CDR3 protein. D genes are given only for firm matches. Clone size, where shown, is once, few, many, or a class for clones that have expanded.

d_call: -; clone_size: -; j_call: TRBJ2-7; v_call: TRBV6-1; cdr3_nt: TGTGCCAGCAGTTCGCCGCGGGGACACTACGAGCAGTACTTC; cdr3_aa: CASSSPRGHYEQYF
d_call: TRBD2; clone_size: -; j_call: TRBJ2-7; v_call: TRBV5-4; cdr3_nt: TGTGCCAGCAGCTCGCGGGAGTTGAGGTACGAGCAGTACTTC; cdr3_aa: CASSSRELRYEQYF
d_call: -; clone_size: few; j_call: TRBJ2-3; v_call: TRBV12-3/TRBV12-4; cdr3_nt: TGTGCCAGCAGTCCCAGGGACTCCGAGGGCGATACGCAGTATTTT; cdr3_aa: CASSPRDSEGDTQYF
d_call: -; clone_size: many; j_call: TRBJ2-1; v_call: TRBV12-3/TRBV12-4; cdr3_nt: TGTGCCAGCAGTATGGGACGTCCGTACAATGAGCAGTTCTTC; cdr3_aa: CASSMGRPYNEQFF
d_call: -; clone_size: once; j_call: TRBJ1-6; v_call: TRBV19; cdr3_nt: TGTGCCAGTAGTACCGGCATGGGGCGTTGGAGCCCCCTCCACTTT; cdr3_aa: CASSTGMGRWSPLHF
d_call: -; clone_size: many; j_call: TRBJ1-1; v_call: TRBV7-2; cdr3_nt: TGTGCCAGCAGCTTAGCAGGGGTCGAATATACTGAAGCTTTCTTT; cdr3_aa: CASSLAGVEYTEAFF
d_call: -; clone_size: many; j_call: TRBJ2-1; v_call: TRBV12-3/TRBV12-4; cdr3_nt: TGTGCCAGCAGTTTAATCACGGCATACAATGAGCAGTTCTTC; cdr3_aa: CASSLITAYNEQFF
d_call: TRBD2; clone_size: many; j_call: TRBJ2-3; v_call: TRBV7-2; cdr3_nt: TGTGCCAGCAGCTCCCGGATAGCGGGCCCCCGTAGCACAGATACGCAGTATTTT; cdr3_aa: CASSSRIAGPRSTDTQYF
d_call: TRBD2; clone_size: -; j_call: TRBJ2-5; v_call: TRBV10-3; cdr3_nt: TGTGCCATCAGTGAGGGGGGGGGTAGAGAGACCCAGTACTTC; cdr3_aa: CAISEGGGRETQYF
d_call: -; clone_size: many; j_call: TRBJ2-5; v_call: TRBV7-9; cdr3_nt: TGTGCCAGCAGCGGATGGACTGAAACCCAGTACTTC; cdr3_aa: CASSGWTETQYF
d_call: TRBD2; clone_size: -; j_call: TRBJ2-5; v_call: TRBV2; cdr3_nt: TGTGCCAGCAGTGGGACTAGCGGAGCGGGGGGGGGGACCCAGTACTTC; cdr3_aa: CASSGTSGAGGGTQYF
d_call: -; clone_size: many; j_call: TRBJ2-7; v_call: TRBV23-1; cdr3_nt: TGCGCCAGCAGTCGAGAAAGAGAGCAGTACTTC; cdr3_aa: CASSREREQYF
d_call: TRBD2; clone_size: many; j_call: TRBJ2-3; v_call: TRBV6-2/TRBV6-3; cdr3_nt: TGTGCCAGCAGCGAAGGGACGGGAGGGGATACGCAGTATTTT; cdr3_aa: CASSEGTGGDTQYF
d_call: -; clone_size: few; j_call: TRBJ1-5; v_call: TRBV19; cdr3_nt: TGTGCCGCCTCAAGGACCTGGGGGGGGATTCAGCCCCAGCATTTT; cdr3_aa: CAASRTWGGIQPQHF
d_call: TRBD1; clone_size: few; j_call: TRBJ2-2; v_call: TRBV2; cdr3_nt: TGTGCCAGCAGTTCGGACAGGGGGAGGACCGGGGAGCTGTTTTTT; cdr3_aa: CASSSDRGRTGELFF
d_call: TRBD1; clone_size: few; j_call: TRBJ1-1; v_call: TRBV27; cdr3_nt: TGTGCCAGCAGGCTGGACAGGGACACTGAAGCTTTCTTT; cdr3_aa: CASRLDRDTEAFF
d_call: -; clone_size: many; j_call: TRBJ1-6; v_call: TRBV6-1; cdr3_nt: TGTGCCAGCAGTGGAAGACAGGACTATAATTCACCCCTCCACTTT; cdr3_aa: CASSGRQDYNSPLHF
d_call: TRBD2; clone_size: many; j_call: TRBJ2-5; v_call: TRBV7-2; cdr3_nt: TGTGCCAGCAGCTTCTCTGGACTAGCCGGTGCAGAGACCCAGTACTTC; cdr3_aa: CASSFSGLAGAETQYF
d_call: -; clone_size: -; j_call: TRBJ2-1; v_call: TRBV7-9; cdr3_nt: TGTGCCAGCAGCTTGCTGTCCCTTAGCGAGCAGTTCTTC; cdr3_aa: CASSLLSLSEQFF
d_call: -; clone_size: -; j_call: TRBJ2-7; v_call: TRBV23-1; cdr3_nt: TGCGCCAGCAGTCAATATCAGGGTACCTACGAGCAGTACTTC; cdr3_aa: CASSQYQGTYEQYF
d_call: TRBD1; clone_size: many; j_call: TRBJ1-5; v_call: TRBV7-9; cdr3_nt: TGTGCCAGCAGCGGACAGGGGGCGTCTCAGCCCCAGCATTTT; cdr3_aa: CASSGQGASQPQHF
d_call: TRBD2; clone_size: -; j_call: TRBJ2-7; v_call: TRBV6-1; cdr3_nt: TGTGCCAGCAGTCGCGGGACTAGCACCGAGCAGTACTTC; cdr3_aa: CASSRGTSTEQYF